The entry below gives a single T cell receptor beta chain sequence along with its context. As yet, its antigen is unknown. The ends lost 7 bases at V and 3 bases at J; junction bases unmatched: 9. This CDR3 is 16 amino acids long. These data belong to a study of tumor and adjacent non-tumor tissue in lung cancer. Across the whole study: Aged about 30 to 76 years, patients included roughly ten men and five or six women with stage I to III disease. Overall study results and limits: Tumor repertoires had a smaller top 100 clone share than normal lung.

Three rounds of nested PCR, following a modified ARM-PCR protocol, produced the TCRbeta library. TCRdb reanalysed the multiplex PCR reads using MiXCR and keeps one entry per CDR3 protein. Of 81,000 or so distinct CDR3 sequences listed, 80% are singletons. This sample's RNA came from whole unsorted tissue. The genes are TRBV12-3 or TRBV12-4 and TRBJ2-6, with 7 nucleotides matching TRBD1. The sequenced sample consisted of lung tumor tissue. The origin of this receptor is a woman aged 50 to 65 with non-small cell lung cancer. As DNA, the CDR3 is TGTGCCAGCATTATCTCAACAGGGGATGGGGCCAACGTCCTGACTTTC. It translates to CASIISTGDGANVLTF.